The following is a T cell receptor beta chain sequence with its context. Those who participated ranged in age from 18 to 89 years and resided in about two dozen US areas. Participants were placed into cohorts based on the clinical history they reported. The sample belongs to a study of blood T cell repertoires in COVID-19. Overall study context: COVID-19 samples from acute and convalescent phases originated in the United States, Italy and Spain. T cells, B-cell-depleted T cells, or PBMCs provided the cDNA or gDNA that served as material.

Using immunoSEQ multiplex PCR, the repertoire was profiled, and TCRdb retains in-frame clones only, with some absent. This table has about 150,000 clones, about four fifths appearing once. V gave up 6 bases and J gave up 4 bases, with 15 bases separating them. CDR3 length equals 13 residues. Germline lookup yields CDR1 SQVTM and CDR2 ANQGSEA. This receptor was identified in a man aged 45-65 years who had recovered from COVID-19. The V and J genes are TRBV29-1 and TRBJ1-1; a possible D gene is TRBD1 (5 bases). The sequenced sample consisted of PBMCs or T cells enriched from blood (not recorded which). DNA for the CDR3: TGCAGCGTACCCAGGGTTGGTGGCACTGAAGCTTTCTTT. This sequence encodes CSVPRVGGTEAFF.